These 23 T cell receptor beta chains share one sample of origin, sequenced in a study of response to subunit inactivated influenza vaccine. Via MiXCR, TCRdb re-called the RT-PCR reads, giving one row per CDR3 protein. The sample includes some 150,000 distinct CDR3 sequences, about 12% of them seen just once. The same sample was also studied in work on T cells expressing NK-cell markers. That source reports: With UMIs, 5'RACE template switching was used to make TCR beta cDNA.

The material was CD8+ T cells sorted from PBMCs, obtained 11 to 12 days after vaccination. The source is a man aged 45-65 years who received an inactivated influenza vaccine.

Ten or more counts support this clonotype. V is TRBV11-2 and J is TRBJ2-1; no definite D call. The CDR3 extends over 12 amino acids. Germline V lookup: CDR1 SGHAT, CDR2 FQNNGV. V was cut by 1 base and J by 8 bases, with 6 bases left in between. CDR3 nucleotide sequence: TGTGCCAGCAGCTTAGCGGCCCATGAGCAGTTCTTC. Residues: CASSLAAHEQFF.

This chain connects TRBV20-1 to TRBJ1-5; D gene ambiguous. In germline, CDR1 is DFQATT, CDR2 SNEGSKA (reference sequence). The CDR3 spans 13 residues. The V end lost 3 bases, the J end lost 0 bases, and 6 bases lay between the germline ends. The CDR3, as DNA: TGCAGTGCTAGTATATATAGCAATCAGCCCCAGCATTTT. Its translation: CSASIYSNQPQHF.

This clonotype has ten or more counts. This chain links TRBV20-1 with TRBJ2-1; TRBD2 matches at 8 bases. Germline assignment: CDR1 DFQATT and CDR2 SNEGSKA (reference sequence). V shed 0 bases, J shed 1 base, and the junction held 5 bases outside the gene matches. This CDR3 has 16 residues. CDR3 protein: CSARETSGPSYNEQFF. DNA of the CDR3: TGCAGTGCTAGAGAAACTAGCGGACCATCCTACAATGAGCAGTTCTTC.

This clonotype was observed at least ten times. The J gene is TRBJ2-3, the V gene TRBV27; D is uncertain. This CDR3 has 16 amino acids. The germline V and J ends were trimmed by 0 bases and 6 bases, with 16 bases remaining between them. Looked up from germline, CDR1 is MNHEY and CDR2 is SMNVEV (reference sequence). CDR3 DNA sequence: TGTGCCAGCAGTTTATCGTTCCCAGCGCTCGAGGATACGCAGTATTTT. Its protein product is CASSLSFPALEDTQYF.

This clonotype was seen once. The gene calls are TRBV6-1 and TRBJ2-5, with a weak D call TRBD1 (5 bases). V was shortened by 6 bases and J by 5 bases, with 16 bases between the two germline ends. Germline V gene sequence: CDR1 MNHNS, CDR2 SASEGT. CDR3 size: 14 residues. The chain's CDR3 is CASSPGRAIETQYF. CDR3 DNA: TGTGCCAGCAGCCCAGGCAGGGCTATTGAGACCCAGTACTTC.

This clonotype was detected many times. The chain links TRBV28 to TRBJ2-2; no definite D call. The V end lost 1 base, the J end lost 5 bases, and 11 bases lay between the germline ends. CDR3 length: 15 residues. Germline V gives CDR1 MDHEN, CDR2 SYDVKM. CDR3 coding DNA: TGTGCCAGCAGTTTATCTCCTGACCATACCGGGGAGCTGTTTTTT. It yields the protein CASSLSPDHTGELFF.

The chain joins TRBV25-1 to TRBJ2-4; D remains unclear. The germline V gene has CDR1 MGHDK and CDR2 SYGVNS. The V end lost 4 bases, the J end lost 10 bases, and 11 bases lay between the germline ends. The CDR3 length is 12 residues. The CDR3 region has the DNA TGTGCCAGCAGTGGCAAACGTGATATTCAGTACTTC. Translating it yields CASSGKRDIQYF.

In its sample, this clonotype was seen many times. This chain links TRBV18 with TRBJ2-1; D gene ambiguous. The length of the CDR3 is 14 residues. The germline gives CDR1 KGHSH, CDR2 LQKENI. V shed 5 bases and J shed 4 bases, with 12 bases lying between them. The CDR3 sequence: CASSSWGWYNEQFF. Written as DNA, the CDR3 is TGTGCCAGCTCAAGCTGGGGTTGGTACAATGAGCAGTTCTTC.

This clonotype was recorded many times. The rearrangement joins TRBV9 to TRBJ2-7; D is ambiguous. CDR3 size: 12 residues. Deletions cut 0 bases from V and 5 bases from J, with 6 bases between. Germline V gene data show CDR1 as SGDLS and CDR2 as YYNGEE. CDR3 loop: CASSVGGNEQYF. CDR3 nucleotide sequence: TGTGCCAGCAGCGTAGGAGGCAACGAGCAGTACTTC.

The rearrangement uses TRBV27 and TRBJ1-5; D possibly corresponds to TRBD1 (5 bases). This CDR3 contains 14 residues. The germline V and J ends were trimmed by 2 bases and 3 bases, with 8 bases remaining between them. The germline V gene encodes CDR1 MNHEY and CDR2 SMNVEV (reference sequence). The CDR3 DNA reads TGTGCCAGCAGTTTAAACAGGCTCAATCAGCCCCAGCATTTT. This gives the protein CASSLNRLNQPQHF.

The chain couples TRBV30 to TRBJ2-3; D is possibly TRBD1 (6 bases). The germline V gene has CDR1 GTSNPN and CDR2 SVGIG (reference sequence). The CDR3 contains 14 residues. The ends were cut back, 1 base at V and 5 bases at J, with 13 bases in the middle. CDR3 bases: TGTGCCTGGAGTGCATCCCTGACAGGAGATACGCAGTATTTT. This sequence encodes CAWSASLTGDTQYF.

This clonotype occurred a few times. The V and J genes are TRBV10-3 and TRBJ2-3; tentative D call: TRBD2 (6 bases). This CDR3 has 16 residues. The V gene lost 0 bases and the J gene lost 4 bases, with 14 bases spanning the gap. Germline loops: CDR1 ENHRY, CDR2 SYGVKD. CDR3 DNA: TGTGCCATCAGTGAGTCCCGGGACTTGTCCCCAGATACGCAGTATTTT. Its translation: CAISESRDLSPDTQYF.

The V and J genes are TRBV30 and TRBJ2-5; 9 bases map to TRBD2. The CDR3 consists of 17 residues. V was clipped by 0 bases and J by 4 bases; unmatched bases: 12. Germline-derived CDR1 and CDR2 are GTSNPN and SVGIG (reference sequence). In nucleotides, the CDR3 is TGTGCCTGGAGTGTACTGAGGCTAGCGGGATATTTAGAGACCCAGTACTTC. It translates to CAWSVLRLAGYLETQYF.

The chain carries TRBV6-2 or TRBV6-3 and TRBJ2-7; D possibly corresponds to TRBD2 (6 bases). V was cut by 10 bases and J by 7 bases, with 14 bases left in between. The CDR3 is 11 residues long. Germline V gene data show CDR1 as MNHEY and CDR2 as SVGEGT. CDR3 DNA: TGTGCCACGTCGGAGGGCGGGGAGCAGTACTTC. This sequence encodes CATSEGGEQYF.

The chain has TRBV7-2 and TRBJ2-2; unclear D gene. V was shortened by 5 bases and J by 0 bases, with 13 bases between the two germline ends. Germline V gene sequence: CDR1 SGHTA, CDR2 FQGNSA. The CDR3 has 16 amino acids. This CDR3 reads CASSPYPAANTGELFF. The CDR3, as DNA: TGTGCCAGCAGCCCCTACCCGGCCGCGAACACCGGGGAGCTGTTTTTT.

A few counts support this clonotype. The rearrangement links TRBV18 to TRBJ2-3; 10 nucleotides match TRBD2. The CDR3 runs 16 residues. V lost 4 bases to trimming and J lost 5 bases; unmatched junction nucleotides: 9. The germline gives CDR1 KGHSH, CDR2 LQKENI. The CDR3 nucleotides are TGTGCCAGCTCACGAGGACTAGCGGAGCCCATAGATACGCAGTATTTT. Its translation: CASSRGLAEPIDTQYF.

V gene TRBV7-9 combines with J gene TRBJ2-7; 10 positions match TRBD2. V lost 4 bases to trimming and J lost 4 bases; unmatched junction nucleotides: 4. This CDR3 spans 14 amino acids. Germline V CDR1 and CDR2: SEHNR, FQNEAQ (reference sequence). The chain's CDR3 is CASSSGLAVYEQYF. The CDR3 nucleotides read TGTGCCAGCAGCTCCGGACTAGCGGTTTACGAGCAGTACTTC. Using reference TRBV7-9 and TRBJ2-7 for the parts outside the CDR3, the full variable domain is DTGVSQNPRHKITKRGQNVTFRCDPISEHNRLYWYRQTLGQGPEFLTYFQNEAQLEKSRLLSDRFSAERPKGSFSTLEIQRTEQGDSAMYLCASSSGLAVYEQYFGPGTRLTVT.

The chain is built from TRBV4-1 and TRBJ2-7; 7 nucleotides match TRBD1. The V gene's germline CDR1 is MGHRA and CDR2 YSYEKL. J gave up 2 bases and V 1 base, and 5 bases lay outside the gene matches. This CDR3 has 15 residues. The CDR3 nucleotides read TGCGCCAGCAGCCAAGTTGAGACAGGGACCTACGAGCAGTACTTC. This gives the protein CASSQVETGTYEQYF.

V and J are TRBV3-1 and TRBJ2-1; D is perhaps TRBD1 (6 bases). Trimming removed 2 bases from V and 3 bases from J, with 8 bases in between. The germline CDR1 and CDR2 sequences are LGHDT and YNNKEL (reference sequence). The CDR3 has 14 residues. The CDR3 coding sequence is TGTGCCAGCAGCCAATGGGACAACTACAATGAGCAGTTCTTC. Translated: CASSQWDNYNEQFF.

This clonotype was picked up many times. V usage is TRBV5-6 and J usage is TRBJ2-7; TRBD1 aligns across 8 bases. The CDR3 has 17 amino acids. The junction had 12 bases not matched to a gene; V was cut back by 1 base and J by 3 bases. From germline, CDR1 is SGHDT and CDR2 YYEEEE. This CDR3 reads CASSLPVGQGNLYEQYF. Written as DNA, the CDR3 is TGTGCCAGCAGCTTGCCGGTTGGACAGGGTAATCTCTACGAGCAGTACTTC.

The V gene is TRBV4-1, the J gene TRBJ2-2; D remains ambiguous. This CDR3 has 14 amino acids. V lost 1 base and J lost 6, with 9 bases in between. Germline V gene lookup returns CDR1 MGHRA and CDR2 YSYEKL. The CDR3 reads CASSQGEYSGELFF. CDR3 DNA: TGCGCCAGCAGCCAAGGAGAATACTCCGGGGAGCTGTTTTTT.

This clonotype was detected a few times. The rearrangement uses TRBV7-2 and TRBJ2-7; D may be TRBD1 (6 bases). The CDR3 length is 15 residues. Germline CDR1 SGHTA, CDR2 FQGNSA. Trimming shortened V by 3 bases and J by 2 bases, and 14 bases separated the two germline ends. As DNA, the CDR3 is TGTGCCAGCAGCTTTAGGCAGGGGATTACCTACGAGCAGTACTTC. Its translation is CASSFRQGITYEQYF.

V usage is TRBV11-3 and J usage is TRBJ2-1, with D perhaps matching TRBD1 (5 bases). The CDR3 consists of 13 residues. The germline V gene has CDR1 SGHNT and CDR2 YENEEA. Trimming pared 8 bases from V and 7 bases from J, leaving 15 bases between. CDR3 coding DNA: TGTGCCAGCGGACAATCATGGGGAAATGAGCAGTTCTTC. As protein: CASGQSWGNEQFF.